Listed below are T cell receptor beta chains from one sample, sequenced in a study of blood T cell repertoires in COVID-19. TCRdb keeps only in-frame clones here, not all; method: immunoSEQ multiplex PCR. The sample includes about 220,000 clones, around 75% of them seen just once. The sample consisted of peripheral blood. These TCRs come from a human donor in a cohort sampled during active COVID-19. Each CDR3 is given with its conserved first and last residue.

J gene	V gene	CDR3 protein
TRBJ1-3	TRBV7-6	CASSVMTGAGNTIYF
TRBJ2-7	TRBV12-3/TRBV12-4	CASSDPGTPEQYF
TRBJ1-3	TRBV28	CASSHYRGQLGNTIYF
TRBJ1-2	TRBV28	CASGTDGYTF
TRBJ1-2	TRBV4-1	CASSQGQVNNYGYTF
TRBJ1-2	TRBV4-2	CASSQDKGKRSYTF
TRBJ1-2	TRBV9	CASSPRTENYGYTF
TRBJ2-7	TRBV11-2	CASNLGGDYEQYF
TRBJ2-1	TRBV3-1/TRBV3-2	CASSQEPAGYNEQFF
TRBJ2-7	TRBV28	CASSLLQGTGSRW
TRBJ2-1	TRBV1	CTSSQALPAGGDNEQFF
TRBJ2-7	TRBV5-1	CASSLAEPPYEQYF
TRBJ1-1	TRBV6-5	CASSYPGGRVTEAFF
TRBJ2-7	TRBV11-2	CASSPSLFGYEQYF
TRBJ2-7	TRBV5-4	CASSSVTTGGSYEQYF
TRBJ2-2	TRBV3-1/TRBV3-2	CASRFKGQGLYTGELFF
TRBJ2-1	TRBV6-4	CASSAGTTVYNEQFF
TRBJ2-7	TRBV6-5	CASSYGTGTYEQYF
TRBJ1-2	TRBV5-1	CASSPVLGGYGYTF
TRBJ2-5	TRBV7-9	CASSLGVGLLQETQYF
TRBJ2-3	TRBV15	CATSRGLAGETDTQYF
TRBJ1-1	TRBV7-9	CASSLQGGMNTEAFF
TRBJ1-1	TRBV5-1	CASSSHSGNTEAFF
TRBJ2-1	TRBV11-2	CASRTGLSYNEQFF
TRBJ2-1	TRBV7-2	CASRSSGSPPDNEQFF
TRBJ2-7	TRBV27	CASSAGQAYEQYF
TRBJ1-2	TRBV12-3/TRBV12-4	CASSGTGGGYTF
TRBJ2-7	TRBV2	CASSGAQIHEQYF
TRBJ2-4	TRBV18	CASSPRQGAKNIQYF
TRBJ2-7	TRBV7-2	CASSLVTQGSYEQYF
TRBJ2-7	TRBV6-2/TRBV6-3	CASSYPTGGVSYEQYF
TRBJ2-1	TRBV5-4	CASSQWVQGNNEQFF
TRBJ1-2	TRBV13	CASSLGRDRPGYTF
TRBJ1-5	TRBV19	CASSPRGARNQPQHF
TRBJ2-7	TRBV14	CASSPEAGADEQYF
TRBJ1-1	TRBV6-5	CASSWGAGNTEAFF
TRBJ1-2	TRBV7-2	CASGTGAGLVGGYTF
TRBJ1-1	TRBV6-2/TRBV6-3	CASSYSGRERAFF
TRBJ1-2	TRBV27	CASSYRANYGYTF
TRBJ2-7	TRBV9	CASSVAPLAGNSYEQYF
TRBJ2-1	TRBV5-1	CASSLAAGGWASGSSYNEQFF
TRBJ2-7	TRBV7-2	CASSVRQVYEQYF
TRBJ1-2	TRBV12-3/TRBV12-4	CASSLNRNYGYTF
TRBJ1-1	TRBV28	CASSLLGVSLEAFF
TRBJ1-5	TRBV7-8	CASRPTGSAGQPQHF
TRBJ1-6	TRBV6-5	CASRRQGGSPLHF
TRBJ2-1	TRBV27	CASSLDSPYNEQFF
TRBJ2-5	TRBV15	CATSRGGSGSSETQYF
TRBJ2-7	TRBV28	CASTLTGAYEQYF
TRBJ2-6	TRBV3-1/TRBV3-2	CASSRGQGASGANVLTF
TRBJ2-1	TRBV3-1/TRBV3-2	CASSHGTSGSRGNEQFF
TRBJ2-5	TRBV7-2	CASSLAGPKETQYF
TRBJ2-7	TRBV5-1	CASSPLRMSSYEQYF
TRBJ1-5	TRBV6-5	CASKTGNQPQHF
TRBJ2-7	TRBV28	CASSPRPGQVFSYEQYF
TRBJ2-7	TRBV5-8	CASSLEGTVSIYEQYF
TRBJ2-5	TRBV7-8	CASSFAGVETQYF
TRBJ1-4	TRBV28	CASRGQGREKLFF
TRBJ1-2	TRBV6-5	CASSYQANYGYTF
TRBJ1-2	TRBV6-5	CASSYSSDLYGYTF